This T cell receptor beta chain was found in a study of blood T cell repertoires in COVID-19. Background on the study: Italy, Spain and the United States were the sources of the convalescent and acute COVID-19 samples. PBMCs, B-cell-depleted T cells, or T cells provided the cDNA or gDNA that made up the material.

The CDR3 spans 15 residues. Trimming took off 2 bases at V and 4 bases at J, with 12 bases between the two ends. Germline loops: CDR1 MNHEY, CDR2 SVGAGI. This clone was detected only a few times. Participant age was roughly 18 to 89 years, and participants resided in 25 or so US areas. Participants had their cohort set by participant-reported clinical history. Using immunoSEQ multiplex PCR, the repertoire was profiled, and TCRdb retains in-frame clones only, with some absent. The table lists under 500,000 clones, around 90% of them singletons. The sequence derives from a young woman with acute COVID-19. Material: PBMCs or T cells enriched from blood (not recorded which). The gene calls are TRBV6-5 and TRBJ2-1; TRBD2 is a possible D gene (5 bases). CDR3 loop: CASSYRIRDYNEQFF. CDR3 nucleotide sequence: TGTGCCAGCAGTTACCGGATCCGGGATTACAATGAGCAGTTCTTC.